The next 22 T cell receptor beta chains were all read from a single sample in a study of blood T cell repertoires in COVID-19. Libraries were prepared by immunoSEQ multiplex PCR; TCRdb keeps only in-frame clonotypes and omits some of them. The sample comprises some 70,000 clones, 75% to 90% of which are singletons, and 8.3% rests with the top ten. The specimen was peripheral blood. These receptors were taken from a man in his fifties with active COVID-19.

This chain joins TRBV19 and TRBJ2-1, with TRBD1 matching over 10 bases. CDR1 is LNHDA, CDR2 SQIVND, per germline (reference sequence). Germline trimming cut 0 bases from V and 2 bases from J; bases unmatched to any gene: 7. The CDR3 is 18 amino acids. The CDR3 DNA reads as TGTGCCAGTAGTATAGATAGATTGGGACAGGGGACCTACAATGAGCAGTTCTTC. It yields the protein CASSIDRLGQGTYNEQFF. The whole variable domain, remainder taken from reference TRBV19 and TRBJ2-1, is DGGITQSPKYLFRKEGQNVTLSCEQNLNHDAMYWYRQDPGQGLRLIYYSQIVNDFQKGDIAEGYSVSREKKESFPLTVTSAQKNPTAFYLCASSIDRLGQGTYNEQFFGPGTRLTVL.

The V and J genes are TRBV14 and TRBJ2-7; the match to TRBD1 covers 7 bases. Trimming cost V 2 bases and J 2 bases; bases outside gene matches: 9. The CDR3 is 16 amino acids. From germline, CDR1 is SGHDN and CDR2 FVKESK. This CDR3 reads CASSQTAKGAPYEQYF. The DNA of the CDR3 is TGTGCCAGCAGCCAAACTGCTAAGGGGGCCCCCTACGAGCAGTACTTC.

The CDR3 spells CASSRKGTGEYQPQHF. CDR3 in DNA: TGTGCCAGCAGCCGGAAGGGGACAGGGGAGTATCAGCCCCAGCATTTT. The chain links TRBV7-2 to TRBJ1-5; 10 nucleotides agree with TRBD1. Germline lookup yields CDR1 SGHTA and CDR2 FQGNSA. The length of the CDR3 is 16 residues. V lost 5 bases to trimming and J lost 5 bases; unmatched junction nucleotides: 9.

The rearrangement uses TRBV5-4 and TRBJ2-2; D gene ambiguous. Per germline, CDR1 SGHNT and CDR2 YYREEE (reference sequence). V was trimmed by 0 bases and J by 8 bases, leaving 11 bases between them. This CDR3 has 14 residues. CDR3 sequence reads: CASSLVASEGELFF. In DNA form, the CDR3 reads TGTGCCAGCAGCTTGGTAGCCTCCGAGGGGGAGCTGTTTTTT.

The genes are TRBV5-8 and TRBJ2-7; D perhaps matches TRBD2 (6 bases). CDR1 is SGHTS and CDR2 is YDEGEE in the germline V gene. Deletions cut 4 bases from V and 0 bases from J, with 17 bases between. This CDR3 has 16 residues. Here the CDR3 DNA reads TGTGCCAGCAGCCAAGGAGGGGCGCCGAGCTCCTACGAGCAGTACTTC. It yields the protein CASSQGGAPSSYEQYF. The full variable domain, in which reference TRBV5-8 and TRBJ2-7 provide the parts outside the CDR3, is EAGVTQSPTHLIKTRGQQATLRCSPISGHTSVYWYQQALGLGLQFLLWYDEGEERNRGNFPPRFSGRQFPNYSSELNVNALELEDSALYLCASSQGGAPSSYEQYFGPGTRLTVT.

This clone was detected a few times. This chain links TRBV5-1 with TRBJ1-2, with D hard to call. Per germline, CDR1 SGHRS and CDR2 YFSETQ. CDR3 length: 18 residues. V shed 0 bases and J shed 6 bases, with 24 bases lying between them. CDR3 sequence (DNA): TGCGCCAGCAGCTTGGAACTAAGTCGGCCGTCAGCGGTTCATGGCTACACCTTC. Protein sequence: CASSLELSRPSAVHGYTF.

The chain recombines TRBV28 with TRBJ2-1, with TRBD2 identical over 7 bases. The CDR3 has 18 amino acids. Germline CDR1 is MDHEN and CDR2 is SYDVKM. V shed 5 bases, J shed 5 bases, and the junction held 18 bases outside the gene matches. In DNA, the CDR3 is TGTGCCAGCAGTACAGAGGCATTTGCGGGAGTATGGCACAATGAGCAGTTCTTC. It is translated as CASSTEAFAGVWHNEQFF. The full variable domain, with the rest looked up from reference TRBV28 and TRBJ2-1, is DVKVTQSSRYLVKRTGEKVFLECVQDMDHENMFWYRQDPGLGLRLIYFSYDVKMKEKGDIPEGYSVSREKKERFSLILESASTNQTSMYLCASSTEAFAGVWHNEQFFGPGTRLTVL.

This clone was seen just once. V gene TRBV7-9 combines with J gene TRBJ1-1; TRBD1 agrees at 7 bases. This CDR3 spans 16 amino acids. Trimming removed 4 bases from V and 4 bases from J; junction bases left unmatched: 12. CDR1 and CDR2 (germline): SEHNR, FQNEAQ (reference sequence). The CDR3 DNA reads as TGTGCCAGCAGCTCCACTAAAACAGGGGCCGGCACTGAAGCTTTCTTT. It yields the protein CASSSTKTGAGTEAFF.

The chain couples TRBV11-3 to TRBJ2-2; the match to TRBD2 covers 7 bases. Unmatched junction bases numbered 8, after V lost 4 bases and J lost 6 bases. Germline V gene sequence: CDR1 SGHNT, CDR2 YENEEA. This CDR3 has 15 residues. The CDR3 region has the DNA TGTGCCAGCAGCTCATCCGGGACTACTCCCGGGGAGCTGTTTTTT. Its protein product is CASSSSGTTPGELFF.

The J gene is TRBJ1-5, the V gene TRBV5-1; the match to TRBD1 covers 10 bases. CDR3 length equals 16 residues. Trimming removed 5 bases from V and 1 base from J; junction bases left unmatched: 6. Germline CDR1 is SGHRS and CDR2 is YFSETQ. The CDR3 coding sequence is TGCGCCAGCAGTCCGGGACAGGGGACGAGCAATCAGCCCCAGCATTTT. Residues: CASSPGQGTSNQPQHF. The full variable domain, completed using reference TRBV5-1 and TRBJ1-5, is KAGVTQTPRYLIKTRGQQVTLSCSPISGHRSVSWYQQTPGQGLQFLFEYFSETQRNKGNFPGRFSGRQFSNSRSEMNVSTLELGDSALYLCASSPGQGTSNQPQHFGDGTRLSIL.

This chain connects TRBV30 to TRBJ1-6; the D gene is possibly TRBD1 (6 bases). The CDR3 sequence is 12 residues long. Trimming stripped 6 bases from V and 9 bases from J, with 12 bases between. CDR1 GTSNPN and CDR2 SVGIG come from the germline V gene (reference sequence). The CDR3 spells CACTGKTSPLHF. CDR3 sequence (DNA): TGTGCCTGTACAGGGAAGACTTCACCCCTCCACTTT.

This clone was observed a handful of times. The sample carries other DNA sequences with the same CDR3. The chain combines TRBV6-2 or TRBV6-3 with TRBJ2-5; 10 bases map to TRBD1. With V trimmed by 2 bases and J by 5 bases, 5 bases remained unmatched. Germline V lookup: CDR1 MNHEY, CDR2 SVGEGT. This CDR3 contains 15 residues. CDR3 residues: CASSYAGQGPETQYF. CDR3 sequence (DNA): TGTGCCAGCAGTTACGCGGGACAGGGGCCCGAGACCCAGTACTTC.

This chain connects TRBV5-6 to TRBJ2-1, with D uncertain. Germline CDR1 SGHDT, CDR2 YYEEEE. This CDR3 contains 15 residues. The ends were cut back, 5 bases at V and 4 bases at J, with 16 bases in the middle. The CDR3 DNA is TGTGCCAGCAGGCCGGCCTTCCCAGGATACAATGAGCAGTTCTTC. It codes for CASRPAFPGYNEQFF.

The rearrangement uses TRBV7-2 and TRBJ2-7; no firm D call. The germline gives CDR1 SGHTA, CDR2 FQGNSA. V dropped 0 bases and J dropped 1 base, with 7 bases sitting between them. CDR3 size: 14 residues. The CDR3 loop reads CASSLASLSYEQYF. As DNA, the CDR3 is TGTGCCAGCAGCTTAGCTTCCTTGTCCTACGAGCAGTACTTC.

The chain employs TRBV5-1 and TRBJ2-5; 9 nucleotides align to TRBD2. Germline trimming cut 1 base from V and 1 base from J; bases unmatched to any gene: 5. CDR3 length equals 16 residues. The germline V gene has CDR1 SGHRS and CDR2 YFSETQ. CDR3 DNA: TGCGCCAGCAGCTTGTCGGCTAGCGGGGCCCAAGAGACCCAGTACTTC. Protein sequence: CASSLSASGAQETQYF.

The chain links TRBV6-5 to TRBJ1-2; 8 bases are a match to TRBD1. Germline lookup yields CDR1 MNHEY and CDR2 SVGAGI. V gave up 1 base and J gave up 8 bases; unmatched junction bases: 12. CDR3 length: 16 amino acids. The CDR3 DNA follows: TGTGCCAGCAGTTACTATTCAGGGGGCCGTCCTTCCGGCTACACCTTC. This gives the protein CASSYYSGGRPSGYTF.

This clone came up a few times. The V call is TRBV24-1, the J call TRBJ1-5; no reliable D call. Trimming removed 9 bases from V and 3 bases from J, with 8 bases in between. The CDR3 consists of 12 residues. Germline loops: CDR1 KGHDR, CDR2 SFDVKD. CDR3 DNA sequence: TGTGCCACCCGGGGATCCAATCAGCCCCAGCATTTT. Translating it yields CATRGSNQPQHF.

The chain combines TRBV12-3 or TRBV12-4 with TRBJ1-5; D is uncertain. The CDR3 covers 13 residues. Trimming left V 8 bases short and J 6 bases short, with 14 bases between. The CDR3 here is CASSTRGGQPQHF. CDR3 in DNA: TGTGCCAGCTCCACTCGGGGTGGTCAGCCCCAGCATTTT.

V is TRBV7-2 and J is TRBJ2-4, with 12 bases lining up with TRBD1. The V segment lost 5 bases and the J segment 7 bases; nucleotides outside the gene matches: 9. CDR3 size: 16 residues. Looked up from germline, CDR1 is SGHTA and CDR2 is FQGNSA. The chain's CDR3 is CASSQWDRGRENIQYF. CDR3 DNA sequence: TGTGCCAGCAGCCAGTGGGACAGGGGGCGCGAGAACATTCAGTACTTC.

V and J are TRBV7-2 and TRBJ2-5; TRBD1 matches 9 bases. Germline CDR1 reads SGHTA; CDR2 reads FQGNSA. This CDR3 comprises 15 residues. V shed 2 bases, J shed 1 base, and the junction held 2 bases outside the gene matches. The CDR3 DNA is TGTGCCAGCAGCTTAACAGGGGGCCCCCAAGAGACCCAGTACTTC. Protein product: CASSLTGGPQETQYF.

The CDR3 sequence is CASSKPVLSSRGGTDTQYF. In DNA form, the CDR3 reads TGTGCCAGCAGCAAACCAGTTCTGTCGTCCCGCGGGGGCACAGATACGCAGTATTTT. J is TRBJ2-3 and V is TRBV7-9; maybe TRBD2 (6 bases). With 5 bases removed from V and 1 base from J, the gap between germline ends came to 25 bases. The V gene's germline CDR1 is SEHNR and CDR2 FQNEAQ (reference sequence). This CDR3 is built from 19 residues.

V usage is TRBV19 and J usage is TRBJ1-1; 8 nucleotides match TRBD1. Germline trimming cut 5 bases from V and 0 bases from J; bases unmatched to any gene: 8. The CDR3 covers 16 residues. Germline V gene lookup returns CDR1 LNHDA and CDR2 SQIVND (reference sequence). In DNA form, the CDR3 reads TGTGCCAGTAGTCCCCAGGGGGCCGGGGTGAACACTGAAGCTTTCTTT. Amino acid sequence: CASSPQGAGVNTEAFF.